The 4 T cell receptor beta chains below were found in one sample sequenced in a study of T cells after yellow fever vaccination. Via MiXCR, TCRdb re-called the 5' RACE reads, giving one row per CDR3 protein. Of approximately 600,000 distinct CDR3 sequences in the sample, more than 9% were seen once. Sequencing was performed on PBMCs, taken on the day of the yellow fever booster vaccination. These receptors came from a man between 25 and 39 years old who received the YFV17D yellow fever vaccine.

V and J are TRBV28 and TRBJ2-1; a weak D match, TRBD1 (5 bases). Trimming stripped 4 bases from V and 15 bases from J, with 16 bases between. Germline CDR1 reads MDHEN; CDR2 reads SYDVKM. The CDR3 length is 12 residues. This CDR3 is CASSSTALGPFF. CDR3 sequence (DNA): TGTGCCAGCAGTTCGACAGCCCTCGGGCCGTTCTTC.

This sequence joins TRBV19 and TRBJ2-2; perhaps D is TRBD1 or TRBD2 (5 bases each). The CDR3 is 16 amino acids. Trimming stripped 5 bases from V and 7 bases from J, with 20 bases between. Germline V CDR1 and CDR2: LNHDA, SQIVND (reference sequence). As DNA, the CDR3 is TGTGCCAGTAGTCTTCGGGACCCCCTTTTAGTCGGGGAGCTGTTTTTT. Translated: CASSLRDPLLVGELFF.

This clonotype was seen a handful of times. The gene calls are TRBV9 and TRBJ1-1; D might be TRBD1 (6 bases). The CDR3 is 15 residues long. CDR1 SGDLS and CDR2 YYNGEE come from the germline V gene. V lost 3 bases to trimming and J lost 3 bases, with 15 bases between them. CDR3 coding DNA: TGTGCCAGCAGCGATCATGGAGGGGGGTACACTGAAGCTTTCTTT. It is translated as CASSDHGGGYTEAFF. The full variable domain, its missing parts supplied by reference TRBV9 and TRBJ1-1, is DSGVTQTPKHLITATGQRVTLRCSPRSGDLSVYWYQQSLDQGLQFLIQYYNGEERAKGNILERFSAQQFPDLHSELNLSSLELGDSALYFCASSDHGGGYTEAFFGQGTRLTVV.

The sample holds a few counts of this clonotype. The V call is TRBV11-2, the J call TRBJ2-5; possible D gene TRBD1, 7 bases. From germline, CDR1 is SGHAT and CDR2 FQNNGV. Trimming removed 1 base from V and 9 bases from J, with 15 bases in between. The CDR3 runs 14 residues. The CDR3 DNA is TGTGCCAGCAGCTTAGTGAGGGGGCCGGGGGCCCAGTACTTC. This encodes CASSLVRGPGAQYF.